This TCR beta chain originates from a study of blood T cell repertoires in COVID-19. Study summary: Acute-phase and convalescent COVID-19 samples originated in the United States, Italy and Spain.

Germline CDR1 reads MGHRA; CDR2 reads YSYEKL. Between the trimmed V and J ends, which lost 1 base and 0 bases, there was a span of 10 bases. The CDR3 extends over 15 amino acids. In the original processing: How many nucleated cells were present was estimated from reference gene primer amplification. The repertoire was sequenced with immunoSEQ multiplex PCR; TCRdb's copy has only in-frame clones and lacks some. V and J calls and clone size are copied from that table; D and trimming were computed from the DNA. The table records over 250,000 clones, roughly 90% of them present only once. This receptor was taken from a man aged 55 to 69 who had recovered from COVID-19. The material sequenced was peripheral blood. The chain carries TRBV4-1 and TRBJ2-7; no firm D call. CDR3 protein: CASSQGAPSSYEQYF. Here the CDR3 DNA reads TGCGCCAGCAGCCAAGGGGCCCCAAGCTCCTACGAGCAGTACTTC.